The next 25 T cell receptor beta chains were all read from a single sample in a study of shared clonotypes between healthy human individuals. TCRdb's table, derived via immunoSEQ multiplex PCR, lists solely in-frame clones and lacks some. This table has more than 500,000 clones, approximately 94% appearing once. The sample consisted of naive CD4+ T cells sorted from blood. Subset specified: CD45RA+ positively selected. Source of these receptors: a woman in her thirties in good health.

Only a few counts were recorded for this clone. The rearrangement links TRBV28 to TRBJ1-5; 8 bases fit TRBD1. The trim removed 6 bases at V and 6 bases at J, leaving 10 bases unmatched. This CDR3 has 15 amino acids. Germline CDR1 is MDHEN and CDR2 is SYDVKM. The CDR3 sequence: CASSAPRGRSQPQHF. Written as DNA, the CDR3 is TGTGCCAGCAGCGCTCCCAGGGGGCGAAGTCAGCCCCAGCATTTT.

The V gene is TRBV4-1, the J gene TRBJ2-3; 7 positions match TRBD2. This CDR3 has 16 amino acids. The V gene's germline CDR1 is MGHRA and CDR2 YSYEKL. Unmatched junction bases numbered 7, after V lost 3 bases and J lost 1 base. The CDR3 reads CASSQGLPPGTDTQYF. The CDR3 DNA is TGCGCCAGCAGCCAGGGACTACCCCCAGGCACAGATACGCAGTATTTT.

The chain couples TRBV7-2 to TRBJ2-7; D is ambiguous. This CDR3 spans 13 amino acids. The V gene lost 1 base and the J gene lost 0 bases, with 4 bases spanning the gap. In germline, CDR1 is SGHTA, CDR2 FQGNSA. DNA for the CDR3: TGTGCCAGCAGCTTAGATCCCTCCTACGAGCAGTACTTC. Translation gives CASSLDPSYEQYF.

The rearrangement joins TRBV5-1 to TRBJ2-3; no clear D. The germline V and J ends were trimmed by 5 bases and 5 bases, with 9 bases remaining between them. The CDR3 totals 12 residues. The germline V gene encodes CDR1 SGHRS and CDR2 YFSETQ. The CDR3 DNA reads TGCGCCAGCAGTTCCAGTGGAGATACGCAGTATTTT. Translated: CASSSSGDTQYF.

V usage is TRBV6-5 and J usage is TRBJ2-2; D gene ambiguous. V was clipped by 6 bases and J by 7 bases, with 12 bases between them. Germline CDR1 reads MNHEY; CDR2 reads SVGAGI. There are 13 residues in the CDR3. The CDR3 DNA sequence: TGTGCCAGCAGAGGACCAAGGGACGGGGAGCTGTTTTTT. It specifies CASRGPRDGELFF.

This rearrangement joins TRBV28 to TRBJ2-1, with 12 nucleotides matching TRBD2. Germline-derived CDR1 and CDR2 are MDHEN and SYDVKM. The CDR3 runs to 14 residues. With V trimmed by 5 bases and J by 8 bases, 4 bases remained unmatched. The CDR3 DNA sequence: TGTGCCAGCAGTCGGACTAGCGGGACACATGAGCAGTTCTTC. It yields the protein CASSRTSGTHEQFF.

V and J are TRBV9 and TRBJ1-1, with D unclear. Trimming shortened V by 4 bases and J by 4 bases, and 11 bases separated the two germline ends. Germline V gene sequence: CDR1 SGDLS, CDR2 YYNGEE. The CDR3 contains 13 residues. The CDR3 bases are TGTGCCAGCAGCCCCCAGCTCCCCACTGAAGCTTTCTTT. Amino acid sequence: CASSPQLPTEAFF.

This chain uses TRBV6-1 with TRBJ2-1; D could derive from TRBD1 or TRBD2 (5 bases each). CDR1 is MNHNS and CDR2 is SASEGT in the germline V gene. The CDR3 has 13 residues. The V and J ends lost 6 bases and 4 bases respectively, with 10 bases between them. The CDR3 DNA sequence: TGTGCCAGCAGCAAGAGGGGATACAATGAGCAGTTCTTC. This codes for CASSKRGYNEQFF.

J is TRBJ1-1 and V is TRBV5-4, with 9 bases matching TRBD1. Germline V lookup: CDR1 SGHNT, CDR2 YYREEE (reference sequence). This CDR3 has 13 residues. Germline trimming cut 5 bases from V and 7 bases from J; bases unmatched to any gene: 6. In nucleotides, the CDR3 is TGTGCCAGCAGGCTAGGGACAGGGCGTGAAGCTTTCTTT. Protein: CASRLGTGREAFF.

This clone was observed a single time. The J gene is TRBJ1-5, the V gene TRBV4-2; TRBD1 is a possible D gene (5 bases). Germline V lookup: CDR1 LGHNA, CDR2 YNFKEQ. V lost 2 bases to trimming and J lost 4 bases, with 12 bases between them. The CDR3 spans 15 residues. CDR3 DNA sequence: TGTGCCAGCAGCCAACACCGACAGAGAAATCAGCCCCAGCATTTT. Translated, it gives CASSQHRQRNQPQHF.

This chain uses TRBV7-9 with TRBJ2-2; the D gene is possibly TRBD1 (5 bases). The CDR3 totals 16 residues. The V gene lost 0 bases and the J gene lost 1 base, with 9 bases spanning the gap. The germline V gene has CDR1 SEHNR and CDR2 FQNEAQ (reference sequence). The CDR3 nucleotides read TGTGCCAGCAGCTTAGCAGGGGCTAAGAACACCGGGGAGCTGTTTTTT. This codes for CASSLAGAKNTGELFF.

This clone was recorded once. The rearrangement joins TRBV19 to TRBJ1-1, with D hard to call. Germline values: CDR1 LNHDA, CDR2 SQIVND (reference sequence). V was cut by 6 bases and J by 3 bases, with 14 bases left in between. CDR3 length: 14 amino acids. CDR3 sequence reads: CASSKVGIDTEAFF. Here the CDR3 DNA reads TGTGCCAGTAGCAAAGTTGGGATAGACACTGAAGCTTTCTTT. The variable domain in full, with the rest retrieved from reference TRBV19 and TRBJ1-1, is DGGITQSPKYLFRKEGQNVTLSCEQNLNHDAMYWYRQDPGQGLRLIYYSQIVNDFQKGDIAEGYSVSREKKESFPLTVTSAQKNPTAFYLCASSKVGIDTEAFFGQGTRLTVV.

This chain links TRBV18 with TRBJ2-7, with TRBD2 identical over 11 bases. V shed 2 bases and J 5 bases; nucleotides not matched to a gene: 2. The germline V gene has CDR1 KGHSH and CDR2 LQKENI. The CDR3 spans 14 residues. CDR3 in amino acids: CASSPGTSGNEQYF. CDR3 coding DNA: TGTGCCAGCTCACCAGGGACTAGCGGAAACGAGCAGTACTTC.

The V call is TRBV7-8, the J call TRBJ2-7; unclear D gene. Germline V gives CDR1 SGHVS, CDR2 FQNEAQ. Trimming removed 1 base from V and 3 bases from J, with 10 bases in between. This CDR3 has 14 amino acids. CDR3 sequence (DNA): TGTGCCAGCAGCTTAGGGCAGGCCCGCTACGAGCAGTACTTC. Residues: CASSLGQARYEQYF.

This chain uses TRBV7-2 with TRBJ2-5, with TRBD2 as a possible D gene (6 bases). In germline, CDR1 is SGHTA, CDR2 FQGNSA. CDR3 length: 13 residues. Trimming took 5 bases from V and 5 from J, leaving 12 bases between them. CDR3 sequence reads: CASSRREMETQYF. The DNA for the CDR3 is TGTGCCAGCAGCAGACGGGAGATGGAGACCCAGTACTTC.

The chain has TRBV5-1 and TRBJ1-3, with TRBD1 as a possible D gene (6 bases). The CDR3 runs to 15 residues. The V end was cut by 4 bases, the J end by 0 bases, with 11 bases between. CDR1 and CDR2 from the germline V gene are SGHRS and YFSETQ. The DNA for the CDR3 is TGCGCCAGCAGCCATGGACAGCCCTCTGGAAACACCATATATTTT. Translation: CASSHGQPSGNTIYF.

The V and J genes are TRBV6-1 and TRBJ1-2; perhaps TRBD1 as D (5 bases). CDR1 MNHNS and CDR2 SASEGT come from the germline V gene. Trimming cost V 5 bases and J 7 bases, with 8 bases left between them. CDR3 length equals 11 residues. For the CDR3, the DNA is TGTGCCAGCAGTTGGGACGCTGGCTACACCTTC. Translating gives CASSWDAGYTF.

This chain's CDR3 is CASRGEPWETQYF. The CDR3 DNA is TGTGCCAGCAGGGGGGAGCCCTGGGAGACCCAGTACTTC. J is TRBJ2-5 and V is TRBV6-1; tentatively, D is TRBD1 or TRBD2 (5 bases each). V lost 6 bases and J lost 5, with 13 bases in between. This CDR3 contains 13 residues. Germline values: CDR1 MNHNS, CDR2 SASEGT.

J is TRBJ1-3 and V is TRBV29-1, with a possible D match to TRBD1 (5 bases). There are 15 residues in the CDR3. Germline V gene sequence: CDR1 SQVTM, CDR2 ANQGSEA. With 4 bases removed from V and 0 bases from J, the gap between germline ends came to 13 bases. In DNA form, the CDR3 reads TGCAGCGTTGGGGCAACAGGATTCTCTGGAAACACCATATATTTT. This sequence encodes CSVGATGFSGNTIYF.

The chain combines TRBV19 with TRBJ1-2, with a possible D match to TRBD1 (5 bases). The CDR3 is made up of 13 amino acids. With 7 bases removed from V and 6 bases from J, the gap between germline ends came to 15 bases. Germline V lookup: CDR1 LNHDA, CDR2 SQIVND (reference sequence). CDR3 nucleotide sequence: TGTGCCAGTAACCTTCGGACATCGAATGGCTACACCTTC. Its translation is CASNLRTSNGYTF.

This chain links TRBV30 with TRBJ2-1, with D uncertain. The CDR3 extends over 16 amino acids. The ends were cut back, 1 base at V and 4 bases at J, with 17 bases in the middle. The germline gives CDR1 GTSNPN, CDR2 SVGIG (reference sequence). CDR3 region: CAWSDFAGQAYNEQFF. The CDR3, as DNA: TGTGCCTGGAGTGATTTCGCTGGCCAGGCTTACAATGAGCAGTTCTTC.

The chain is built from TRBV28 and TRBJ2-7; no clear D. V lost 7 bases to trimming and J lost 4 bases, with 14 bases between them. This CDR3 comprises 13 residues. In germline, CDR1 is MDHEN, CDR2 SYDVKM. CDR3 protein: CASNERAVYEQYF. The CDR3 DNA sequence: TGTGCCAGCAACGAACGAGCCGTATACGAGCAGTACTTC.

The J gene is TRBJ2-1, the V gene TRBV5-1; D uncertain. The CDR3 spans 14 residues. Trimming cost V 1 base and J 8 bases, with 13 bases left between them. Germline-derived CDR1 and CDR2 are SGHRS and YFSETQ. The CDR3 coding sequence is TGCGCCAGCAGCTTGCAGAAATTAAATCATGAGCAGTTCTTC. It encodes CASSLQKLNHEQFF. The full variable domain, in which reference TRBV5-1 and TRBJ2-1 provide the parts outside the CDR3, is KAGVTQTPRYLIKTRGQQVTLSCSPISGHRSVSWYQQTPGQGLQFLFEYFSETQRNKGNFPGRFSGRQFSNSRSEMNVSTLELGDSALYLCASSLQKLNHEQFFGPGTRLTVL.

The chain has TRBV5-3 and TRBJ1-1; a possible D gene is TRBD1 (5 bases). TRBV5-3 is classed as an ORF, of uncertain function. Trimming took off 3 bases at V and 6 bases at J, with 21 bases between the two ends. CDR3 length: 16 amino acids. As DNA, the CDR3 is TGTGCCAGAAGCTGGGACCCCTCGGGGGAGAAGGCTGAAGCTTTCTTT. Translating it yields CARSWDPSGEKAEAFF.

This chain joins TRBV15 and TRBJ2-7; 7 bases agree with TRBD2. J gave up 5 bases and V 4 bases, and 14 bases lay outside the gene matches. The CDR3 totals 16 residues. Germline CDR1 and CDR2: LNHNV and YYDKDF (reference sequence). In DNA form, the CDR3 reads TGTGCCACCAGCAAAGCCGGGAGGTCCTTTGTCCACGAGCAGTACTTC. This sequence encodes CATSKAGRSFVHEQYF.